These T cell receptor beta chains were read from a single sample in a study of shared clonotypes between healthy human individuals. The protocol was immunoSEQ multiplex PCR, while the TCRdb copy is restricted to in-frame clones and leaves out a portion. Among 300,000 to 400,000 clones listed, roughly 80% were seen once. The sequencing sample was made of memory CD4+ T cells sorted from blood. All receptors come from a man aged 25 to 45 in good health. The CDR3 runs from the conserved cysteine through the conserved F or W. D genes are given only for firm matches. Size is omitted from some rows. Given values are once, few, many or a class for expanded clones.

J: TRBJ2-7
V: TRBV7-8
size: many
D: TRBD1
DNA: TGTGCCAGCAGCGCTTACAGGGGGACGGGCTACGAGCAGTACTTC
CDR3: CASSAYRGTGYEQYF

J: TRBJ2-1
V: TRBV2
size: .
D: .
DNA: TGTGCCAGCAGTGAAGAAGCGGTCAATGAGCAGTTCTTC
CDR3: CASSEEAVNEQFF

J: TRBJ2-5
V: TRBV19
size: .
D: .
DNA: TGTGCCAGTAGTAGGGGGGACAGCGCGATACCCCAAGAGACCCAGTACTTC
CDR3: CASSRGDSAIPQETQYF

J: TRBJ2-3
V: TRBV5-1
size: .
D: TRBD2
DNA: TGCGCCAGCAGCTTGAGCGGGAGCGGCACAGATACGCAGTATTTT
CDR3: CASSLSGSGTDTQYF

J: TRBJ1-5
V: TRBV5-4
size: .
D: .
DNA: TGTGCCAGCAGCTTGGACGGGTCGGATCAGCCCCAGCATTTT
CDR3: CASSLDGSDQPQHF

J: TRBJ2-5
V: TRBV5-1
size: few
D: TRBD1
DNA: TGCGCCAGCAGCCGCGGACAGGGGGCCACTTTAGAGACCCAGTACTTC
CDR3: CASSRGQGATLETQYF

J: TRBJ1-4
V: TRBV18
size: .
D: .
DNA: TGTGCCAGCTCACCAAACGCTGCAGGGGTTGGTGAAAAACTGTTTTTT
CDR3: CASSPNAAGVGEKLFF

J: TRBJ1-5
V: TRBV4-1
size: .
D: TRBD1
DNA: TGCGCCAGCAGCCAAAGGACAGGGAATCAGCCCCAGCATTTT
CDR3: CASSQRTGNQPQHF

J: TRBJ2-3
V: TRBV15
size: .
D: .
DNA: TGTGCCACCAGCAGGGGTGGGGGGACTCTCACAGATACGCAGTATTTT
CDR3: CATSRGGGTLTDTQYF

J: TRBJ2-3
V: TRBV19
size: .
D: TRBD1
DNA: TGTGCCAGTAGTATAGTCCAGGGGGCGGTTGATACGCAGTATTTT
CDR3: CASSIVQGAVDTQYF

J: TRBJ2-7
V: TRBV28
size: .
D: .
DNA: TGTGCCAGCAGGATCGGGACTCTTCTCTCCTACGAGCAGTACTTC
CDR3: CASRIGTLLSYEQYF

J: TRBJ2-5
V: TRBV18
size: .
D: TRBD1
DNA: TGTGCCAGCTCGGGACAGGGAGGGGAGACCCAGTACTTC
CDR3: CASSGQGGETQYF

J: TRBJ2-7
V: TRBV7-8
size: .
D: TRBD2
DNA: TGTGCCAGCAGCTTCGGCGGGAGCTCCTACGAGCAGTACTTC
CDR3: CASSFGGSSYEQYF

J: TRBJ1-1
V: TRBV18
size: .
D: .
DNA: TGTGCCAGCTCACCACACCCAGGGGAGAACACTGAAGCTTTCTTT
CDR3: CASSPHPGENTEAFF

J: TRBJ2-2
V: TRBV9
size: once
D: .
DNA: TGTGCCAGCAGCGTAGATTTGGGTGTGACCGGGGAGCTGTTTTTT
CDR3: CASSVDLGVTGELFF

J: TRBJ2-1
V: TRBV18
size: few
D: .
DNA: TGTGCCAGCTCACCACGGCCCAGCGGTAAATACAATGAGCAGTTCTTC
CDR3: CASSPRPSGKYNEQFF

J: TRBJ1-3
V: TRBV5-6
size: once
D: .
DNA: TGTGCCAGCAGCCCACAGGTGAACTCTGGAAACACCATATATTTT
CDR3: CASSPQVNSGNTIYF